Each of the 16 T cell receptor beta chains below was sequenced from the same sample in a study of shared clonotypes between healthy human individuals. The assay was immunoSEQ multiplex PCR, and TCRdb's table has in-frame clones only and misses some. The data show over a million clones, 78% seen once. Sequenced: memory CD4+ T cells from PBMCs. Regarding subset: CD45RA-negative fraction. These TCRs come from a man between 18 and 35 years old in good health. Some clones in this sample may be carry-over from other donors' samples.

The rearrangement links TRBV6-1 to TRBJ2-7; tentative D call: TRBD1 (6 bases). The CDR3 sequence is 14 residues long. Germline CDR1 and CDR2: MNHNS and SASEGT. Trimming removed 6 bases at V and 3 bases at J, with 15 bases between. The chain's CDR3 is CASRVGQTNYEQYF. The CDR3 DNA reads TGTGCCAGCAGAGTAGGACAGACCAACTACGAGCAGTACTTC.

This chain joins TRBV28 and TRBJ2-2, with D possibly matching TRBD1 (7 bases). Germline CDR1 is MDHEN and CDR2 is SYDVKM. The CDR3 has 13 residues. CDR3 in DNA: TGTGCTACGGGGGTGACAGGGAGCGGGGAGCTGTTTTTT. It encodes CATGVTGSGELFF. Looking up the rest from reference TRBV28 and TRBJ2-2 gives the full variable domain: DVKVTQSSRYLVKRTGEKVFLECVQDMDHENMFWYRQDPGLGLRLIYFSYDVKMKEKGDIPEGYSVSREKKERFSLILESASTNQTSMYLCATGVTGSGELFFGEGSRLTVL.

V gene TRBV9 combines with J gene TRBJ1-5, with D tentatively TRBD1 (5 bases). The germline CDR1 and CDR2 sequences are SGDLS and YYNGEE. The CDR3 covers 14 residues. Trimming pared 2 bases from V and 7 bases from J, leaving 13 bases between. For the CDR3, the DNA is TGTGCCAGCAGCGTCGCAGGGTTAGGGCAGCCCCAGCATTTT. Its translation: CASSVAGLGQPQHF.

The table lists this clone with a few counts. The chain joins TRBV6-6 to TRBJ1-1; a weak D match, TRBD1 (5 bases). V lost 1 base to trimming and J lost 6 bases, with 6 bases between them. In germline, CDR1 is MNHNY, CDR2 SVGAGI (reference sequence). This CDR3 has 12 amino acids. CDR3 region: CASSYLGAEAFF. The DNA for the CDR3 is TGTGCCAGCAGTTACTTAGGGGCTGAAGCTTTCTTT.

This clone was counted only a few times. In DNA, the CDR3 is TGTGCCAGCAGTTACTCGATCTCGAACTCTGGAAACACCATATATTTT. It is translated as CASSYSISNSGNTIYF. The chain links TRBV6-5 to TRBJ1-3; D is unclear. Between the trimmed V and J ends, which lost 0 bases and 0 bases, there was a span of 9 bases. Germline V lookup: CDR1 MNHEY, CDR2 SVGAGI. This CDR3 contains 16 residues.

On this clone itself: It may be a read error: a sequence one base away is much more abundant. The same CDR3 also results from other DNA sequences found in this sample. The rearrangement joins TRBV5-1 to TRBJ2-7; D gene unclear. Per the germline V gene, CDR1 is SGHRS and CDR2 is YFSETQ. The CDR3 runs 13 residues. This CDR3 is CASSSAYSYEQYF. The DNA of the CDR3 is TGCGCCAGCAGCTCGGCGTACTCCTACGAACAGTACTTC.

The V gene is TRBV15, the J gene TRBJ1-1, with D uncertain. From germline, CDR1 is LNHNV and CDR2 YYDKDF (reference sequence). Trimming took 5 bases from V and 2 from J, leaving 9 bases between them. This CDR3 spans 13 amino acids. CDR3 loop: CATSVGLNTEAFF. CDR3 nucleotides: TGTGCCACCAGCGTTGGTCTCAACACTGAAGCTTTCTTT. Complete variable domain (other parts from reference TRBV15 and TRBJ1-1): DAMVIQNPRYQVTQFGKPVTLSCSQTLNHNVMYWYQQKSSQAPKLLFHYYDKDFNNEADTPDNFQSRRPNTSFCFLDIRSPGLGDTAMYLCATSVGLNTEAFFGQGTRLTVV.

The chain combines TRBV27 with TRBJ2-1; 8 nucleotides agree with TRBD2. V lost 8 bases and J lost 5; bases outside the gene matches: 8. The CDR3 loop spans 14 amino acids. Germline values: CDR1 MNHEY, CDR2 SMNVEV (reference sequence). This CDR3 is CASLRAGVDNEQFF. The CDR3 DNA reads TGTGCCAGCCTACGAGCGGGAGTGGACAATGAGCAGTTCTTC.

The chain links TRBV11-2 to TRBJ1-1; maybe TRBD1 (6 bases). Germline assignment: CDR1 SGHAT and CDR2 FQNNGV. This CDR3 is built from 14 residues. V lost 0 bases, J lost 7 bases, and 12 bases lay in between. Written as DNA, the CDR3 is TGTGCCAGCAGCTTAGATCTGGTAGGGGGTGAAGCTTTCTTT. This encodes CASSLDLVGGEAFF.

The V gene is TRBV5-1, the J gene TRBJ2-6, with a tentative D call TRBD1 (6 bases). Germline CDR1 reads SGHRS; CDR2 reads YFSETQ. The CDR3 length is 16 residues. Trimming cost V 1 base and J 0 bases, with 8 bases left between them. DNA of the CDR3: TGCGCCAGCAGCTTGCGAGGGGGCTCTGGGGCCAACGTCCTGACTTTC. It is translated as CASSLRGGSGANVLTF.

The chain links TRBV7-3 to TRBJ2-2; perhaps TRBD2 as D (5 bases). The V gene lost 7 bases and the J gene lost 1 base, with 22 bases spanning the gap. Germline lookup yields CDR1 SGHTA and CDR2 FQGTGA. The CDR3 is 18 residues long. The CDR3 is CASTPFGWGAENTGELFF. CDR3 in DNA: TGTGCCAGCACCCCCTTCGGATGGGGAGCGGAGAACACCGGGGAGCTGTTTTTT.

Comments on this clone: One end of the junction is discordant with germline, which a read error may explain. The chain couples TRBV5-1 to TRBJ2-6; D ambiguous. Germline V gene data show CDR1 as SGHRS and CDR2 as YFSETQ. CDR3 size: 14 residues. Written as DNA, the CDR3 is TGCGCCAGCAGACCCCAGTCTGAGGCCAACGTCCTGACTTTC. Protein sequence: CASRPQSEANVLTF.

This sequence joins TRBV7-3 and TRBJ2-1; 14 bases map to TRBD2. With 0 bases clipped from V and 7 bases from J, the junction kept 5 bases outside the gene matches. Germline loops: CDR1 SGHTA, CDR2 FQGTGA. This CDR3 has 17 residues. The CDR3 reads CASSLTGTSGSRNEQFF. DNA of the CDR3: TGTGCCAGCAGCTTAACTGGGACTAGCGGGAGTCGGAATGAGCAGTTCTTC.

The J gene is TRBJ2-7, the V gene TRBV5-1; 11 bases align to TRBD1. CDR3 length equals 14 residues. Germline loops: CDR1 SGHRS, CDR2 YFSETQ. With 10 bases clipped from V and 5 bases from J, the junction kept 11 bases outside the gene matches. The CDR3 DNA sequence: TGCGCCTCTGGACAGGGGGCGATTACCAACGAGCAGTACTTC. It is translated as CASGQGAITNEQYF.

This clone was detected once. The identical CDR3 is also encoded by other nucleotide sequences in the sample. This chain uses TRBV28 with TRBJ2-7, with D unclear. The CDR3 is 12 amino acids. V was pared by 1 base and J by 5 bases, with 6 bases between. Germline loops: CDR1 MDHEN, CDR2 SYDVKM. The DNA for the CDR3 is TGTGCCAGCAGTTTATTTGGCGACGAGCAGTACTTC. Translation: CASSLFGDEQYF.

CDR3 nucleotide sequence: TGTGCCAGCAACATAGTCCAGGGGGCCTCCCTTGGTACGCAGTATTTT. This encodes CASNIVQGASLGTQYF. V gene TRBV7-8 combines with J gene TRBJ2-3, with 8 bases lining up with TRBD1. Germline CDR1 SGHVS, CDR2 FQNEAQ. The CDR3 runs 16 residues. V lost 7 bases and J lost 8; bases outside the gene matches: 17.